What follows are 27 T cell receptor beta chains derived from one specimen sequenced in a study of Ad26.COV2.S vaccination and SARS-CoV-2 variants. TCRdb's copy holds only in-frame clones and misses some; the assay was immunoSEQ multiplex PCR. The sample consists of about 180,000 clones, 87% of them appearing once. Specimen: peripheral blood, collected after recovery from COVID-19. The receptors here all came from a human donor who had recovered from COVID-19.

This clone is a singleton in its sample. The chain links TRBV24-1 to TRBJ2-1; possibly TRBD2 for D (7 bases). CDR1 and CDR2 from the germline V gene are KGHDR and SFDVKD. With 1 base removed from V and 8 bases from J, the gap between germline ends came to 17 bases. The CDR3 spans 16 residues. In DNA form, the CDR3 reads TGTGCCACCAGTGATTTAGGGGGAGGGCCTTCCCATGAGCAGTTCTTC. It specifies CATSDLGGGPSHEQFF.

The chain employs TRBV7-9 and TRBJ1-1; weak D call: TRBD1 (5 bases). The CDR3 covers 12 residues. V dropped 5 bases and J dropped 11 bases, with 15 bases sitting between them. The germline gives CDR1 SEHNR, CDR2 FQNEAQ (reference sequence). Here the CDR3 reads CASSPGTPAAFF. CDR3 bases: TGTGCCAGCAGCCCAGGGACCCCTGCGGCTTTCTTT.

The chain couples TRBV11-3 to TRBJ2-2; TRBD2 agrees at 9 bases. V lost 2 bases and J lost 4; bases outside the gene matches: 8. Germline CDR1 and CDR2: SGHNT and YENEEA. The CDR3 totals 17 residues. The CDR3 nucleotides read TGTGCCAGCAGCTTACTGGACTGGCGGGGGGGCACCGGGGAGCTGTTTTTT. Encoded protein: CASSLLDWRGGTGELFF.

This sequence joins TRBV30 and TRBJ2-3; 9 nucleotides agree with TRBD2. Trimming cost V 3 bases and J 3 bases; bases outside gene matches: 7. Germline V CDR1 and CDR2: GTSNPN, SVGIG (reference sequence). The length of the CDR3 is 15 residues. The DNA for the CDR3 is TGTGCCTGGAGGGGAGGGAGCGGGAGGACAGATACGCAGTATTTT. It specifies CAWRGGSGRTDTQYF.

The V and J genes are TRBV10-3 and TRBJ2-7; 9 bases line up with TRBD2. Germline loops: CDR1 ENHRY, CDR2 SYGVKD. This CDR3 has 15 residues. V was pared by 1 base and J by 5 bases, with 6 bases of the junction left unmatched. The DNA for the CDR3 is TGTGCCATCAGTGAGTTCGGTAGCGGGAGCAACGAGCAGTACTTC. Amino acids: CAISEFGSGSNEQYF.

The V gene is TRBV4-1, the J gene TRBJ2-1; 10 bases align to TRBD2. Germline assignment: CDR1 MGHRA and CDR2 YSYEKL. CDR3 length equals 16 residues. The ends lost 2 bases at V and 6 bases at J; junction bases unmatched: 7. CDR3 loop: CASSQRLAGVGNEQFF. The CDR3 DNA reads as TGCGCCAGCAGCCAACGTCTAGCGGGAGTTGGCAATGAGCAGTTCTTC.

The chain recombines TRBV5-1 with TRBJ2-5; 16 positions agree with TRBD2. V dropped 4 bases and J dropped 4; count of bases not matched to a gene: 7. Germline CDR1 reads SGHRS; CDR2 reads YFSETQ. This CDR3 spans 17 amino acids. The CDR3 is CASSVGLAGGYTETQYF. As DNA, the CDR3 is TGCGCCAGCAGCGTGGGACTAGCGGGAGGGTATACAGAGACCCAGTACTTC.

This clone has just one count. This chain links TRBV11-2 with TRBJ1-4; tentative D call: TRBD1 (5 bases). The CDR3 is 14 residues long. Germline V gives CDR1 SGHAT, CDR2 FQNNGV. The germline V and J ends were trimmed by 3 bases and 6 bases, with 11 bases remaining between them. The chain's CDR3 is CASSFLGVDEKLFF. CDR3 nucleotides: TGTGCCAGCAGCTTCCTGGGGGTTGATGAAAAACTGTTTTTT. Full variable domain (rest looked up from reference TRBV11-2 and TRBJ1-4): EAGVAQSPRYKIIEKRQSVAFWCNPISGHATLYWYQQILGQGPKLLIQFQNNGVVDDSQLPKDRFSAERLKGVDSTLKIQPAKLEDSAVYLCASSFLGVDEKLFFGSGTQLSVL.

The V and J genes are TRBV11-2 and TRBJ1-5; 7 bases agree with TRBD1. V was clipped by 5 bases and J by 7 bases; unmatched bases: 14. CDR1 and CDR2 (germline): SGHAT, FQNNGV. The length of the CDR3 is 16 residues. The CDR3 reads CASSPLTGEKGQPQHF. The CDR3 DNA is TGTGCCAGCAGCCCCCTAACAGGGGAGAAGGGACAGCCCCAGCATTTT.

V usage is TRBV18 and J usage is TRBJ2-2; 12 bases agree with TRBD1. Germline CDR1 is KGHSH and CDR2 is LQKENI. The trim removed 5 bases at V and 7 bases at J, leaving 5 bases unmatched. CDR3 length equals 15 residues. The CDR3 sequence: CASSSGTGGFGELFF. In nucleotides, the CDR3 is TGTGCCAGCTCATCCGGGACAGGGGGCTTCGGGGAGCTGTTTTTT.

In this sample, this clone turned up once. The genes are TRBV13 and TRBJ2-6; weak D call: TRBD1 (6 bases). V was cut by 2 bases and J by 2 bases, with 7 bases left in between. Germline values: CDR1 PRHDT, CDR2 FYEKMQ (reference sequence). There are 15 residues in the CDR3. In DNA form, the CDR3 reads TGTGCCAGCAGCTTAACAGGGACTGGGGCCAACGTCCTGACTTTC. The encoded protein is CASSLTGTGANVLTF. Together with reference TRBV13 and TRBJ2-6, the CDR3 gives the full variable domain: AAGVIQSPRHLIKEKRETATLKCYPIPRHDTVYWYQQGPGQDPQFLISFYEKMQSDKGSIPDRFSAQQFSDYHSELNMSSLELGDSALYFCASSLTGTGANVLTFGAGSRLTVL.

This chain links TRBV5-4 with TRBJ1-1; the D is unclear. Germline CDR1 and CDR2: SGHNT and YYREEE (reference sequence). This CDR3 contains 15 residues. V was shortened by 0 bases and J by 5 bases, with 14 bases between the two germline ends. This CDR3 reads CASSLDRGPWTEAFF. In DNA form, the CDR3 reads TGTGCCAGCAGCTTGGACCGAGGGCCCTGGACTGAAGCTTTCTTT.

The gene calls are TRBV7-9 and TRBJ2-6; the match to TRBD1 covers 9 bases. Trimming removed 6 bases from V and 0 bases from J; junction bases left unmatched: 9. Germline CDR1 is SEHNR and CDR2 is FQNEAQ (reference sequence). The CDR3 runs 18 residues. CDR3 in DNA: TGTGCCAGCAGTGCCGGGACAGGGTTCGTCTCTGGGGCCAACGTCCTGACTTTC. It codes for CASSAGTGFVSGANVLTF.

The chain recombines TRBV21-1 with TRBJ1-2. TRBV21-1 is shown as a pseudogene. The CDR3 runs 16 residues. CDR3 amino acids: CASSSLLWGKKGGYTF. The CDR3 bases are TGTGCCAGCAGCAGCCTTCTATGGGGGAAGAAAGGGGGCTACACCTTC.

This clone was observed once. The chain has TRBV7-9 and TRBJ2-1; D is perhaps TRBD2 (6 bases). Germline CDR1 SEHNR, CDR2 FQNEAQ (reference sequence). The CDR3 is 13 residues long. V was trimmed by 5 bases and J by 6 bases, leaving 11 bases between them. The CDR3 DNA reads as TGTGCCAGCAGCCCAGGGACTTTCAATGAGCAGTTCTTC. Protein sequence: CASSPGTFNEQFF.

The chain is built from TRBV14 and TRBJ1-1; D is unclear. This CDR3 comprises 15 residues. The V end was cut by 0 bases, the J end by 1 base, with 9 bases between. Looked up from germline, CDR1 is SGHDN and CDR2 is FVKESK. CDR3 loop: CASSQEMWGNTEAFF. The CDR3 nucleotides are TGTGCCAGCAGCCAAGAGATGTGGGGGAACACTGAAGCTTTCTTT.

The chain is built from TRBV4-2 and TRBJ2-3; TRBD2 matches at 8 bases. Per germline, CDR1 LGHNA and CDR2 YNFKEQ. Losses at the gene ends were 1 base for V and 5 bases for J; bases not matched to a gene: 11. The CDR3 is 17 amino acids. CDR3 sequence reads: CASSQVPSGGPGDTQYF. CDR3 in DNA: TGTGCCAGCAGCCAAGTACCTTCGGGGGGGCCTGGAGATACGCAGTATTTT.

The V gene is TRBV6-5, the J gene TRBJ2-2; D ambiguous. CDR3 length: 14 amino acids. Deletions cut 2 bases from V and 4 bases from J, with 8 bases between. Germline V gene sequence: CDR1 MNHEY, CDR2 SVGAGI. The CDR3 DNA reads TGTGCCAGCAGTTACGATTCTGGCACCGGGGAGCTGTTTTTT. Its translation is CASSYDSGTGELFF.

The rearrangement links TRBV19 to TRBJ1-2; D perhaps matches TRBD1 (5 bases). This CDR3 is built from 15 residues. Germline CDR1 and CDR2: LNHDA and SQIVND (reference sequence). V dropped 3 bases and J dropped 4 bases, with 15 bases sitting between them. CDR3 DNA: TGTGCCAGTAGTATGGGACCTAGGTATGGCTATGGCTACACCTTC. It translates to CASSMGPRYGYGYTF.

V usage is TRBV9 and J usage is TRBJ2-1; D possibly corresponds to TRBD2 (5 bases). Germline CDR1 and CDR2: SGDLS and YYNGEE. The CDR3 covers 16 residues. V was pared by 0 bases and J by 2 bases, with 12 bases between. The CDR3 coding sequence is TGTGCCAGCAGCGTAGTTCCGAGGGTACCCTACAATGAGCAGTTCTTC. Amino acids: CASSVVPRVPYNEQFF.

The chain is built from TRBV19 and TRBJ2-3; no reliable D call. CDR1 is LNHDA and CDR2 is SQIVND in the germline V gene (reference sequence). CDR3 length: 13 amino acids. V lost 6 bases, J lost 5 bases, and 12 bases lay in between. CDR3 sequence: CASRGSRIDTQYF. As DNA, the CDR3 is TGTGCCAGTAGGGGTAGCAGGATAGATACGCAGTATTTT.

The chain is built from TRBV6-4 and TRBJ2-3; D ambiguous. Germline V gene data show CDR1 as MRHNA and CDR2 as SNTAGT. The length of the CDR3 is 12 residues. The ends were cut back, 3 bases at V and 10 bases at J, with 11 bases in the middle. DNA for the CDR3: TGTGCCAGCAGTGAACGCTTTACTGCGCAGTATTTT. Translating it yields CASSERFTAQYF.

Here the CDR3 reads CASKRDGTYEQYF. CDR3 sequence (DNA): TGTGCCAGCAAACGAGACGGGACCTACGAGCAGTACTTC. J is TRBJ2-7 and V is TRBV2, with D perhaps TRBD2 (5 bases). This CDR3 region has 13 residues. Looked up from germline, CDR1 is SNHLY and CDR2 is FYNNEI. V was cut by 7 bases and J by 2 bases, with 12 bases left in between.

The V and J genes are TRBV7-3 and TRBJ2-5; TRBD2 matches at 8 bases. From germline, CDR1 is SGHTA and CDR2 FQGTGA. This CDR3 contains 16 residues. V was clipped by 2 bases and J by 5 bases; unmatched bases: 10. The CDR3 sequence is CASSLGTRARRETQYF. CDR3 sequence (DNA): TGTGCCAGCAGCTTAGGGACTAGGGCCCGAAGGGAGACCCAGTACTTC.

This chain joins TRBV30 and TRBJ1-5; TRBD1 might be the D (5 bases). Trimming took 2 bases from V and 7 from J, leaving 12 bases between them. This CDR3 is built from 13 residues. CDR1 and CDR2 from the germline V gene are GTSNPN and SVGIG (reference sequence). CDR3 nucleotide sequence: TGTGCCTGGAGTTTAGACCGGGGGCAGCCCCAGCATTTT. Its translation is CAWSLDRGQPQHF.

V and J are TRBV3-1 (or the pseudogene TRBV3-2) and TRBJ2-3, with 9 bases matching TRBD1. The CDR3 totals 16 residues. V lost 2 bases, J lost 3 bases, and 6 bases stayed unmatched. CDR1 LGHDT and CDR2 YNNKEL come from the germline V gene (reference sequence). The DNA for the CDR3 is TGTGCCAGCAGCCAACCGACAGGGGGGAGGACAGATACGCAGTATTTT. It yields the protein CASSQPTGGRTDTQYF.

The chain couples TRBV14 to TRBJ1-3; no definite D call. Looked up from germline, CDR1 is SGHDN and CDR2 is FVKESK. V was pared by 5 bases and J by 6 bases, with 8 bases between. This CDR3 has 12 amino acids. CDR3: CASSSQINTIYF. CDR3 nucleotides: TGTGCCAGCAGCTCGCAAATAAACACCATATATTTT.